A selection of T cell receptor beta chains follows, all from one sample in a study of post-analysis software for immune sequencing data. A single record per CDR3 protein comes from TCRdb applying MiXCR to the PCR reads. The table has around 700,000 distinct CDR3 sequences, 55% to 60% seen once; the top ten hold approximately 11%. The sequencing sample was made of blood. The receptors shown here come from a girl aged 2-9 years with multiple sclerosis. The CDR3 runs from the conserved cysteine through the conserved F or W. A D gene is named only where the DNA matches it firmly. Expanded clones get a size class; other rows say once, few or many, or leave the size out.

clone_size	d_call	j_call	v_call	cdr3_aa	cdr3_nt
-	-	TRBJ2-7	TRBV28	CASSLTHEQYF	TGTGCCAGCAGTTTGACCCACGAGCAGTACTTC
-	TRBD2	TRBJ2-7	TRBV4-2	CASSDGLAGDYEQYF	TGTGCCAGCAGCGACGGACTAGCGGGAGACTACGAGCAGTACTTC
-	-	TRBJ2-1	TRBV29-1	CSVVGGDNEQFF	TGCAGCGTTGTAGGGGGTGACAATGAGCAGTTCTTC
-	-	TRBJ2-1	TRBV5-1	CASSLRPGSGLYNEQFF	TGCGCCAGCAGCTTAAGGCCGGGATCAGGCCTTTACAATGAGCAGTTCTTC
-	-	TRBJ2-5	TRBV2	CASSNPHRVGAETQYF	TGTGCCAGCTCGAACCCCCATCGTGTAGGGGCAGAGACCCAGTACTTC
-	TRBD1	TRBJ1-5	TRBV3-1	CASSHTGGDQPQHF	TGTGCCAGCAGCCACACAGGGGGCGATCAGCCCCAGCATTTT
-	TRBD1	TRBJ2-2	TRBV6-2/TRBV6-3	CASRPSGGHGELFF	TGTGCCAGCAGGCCCTCAGGGGGCCACGGGGAGCTGTTTTTT
-	TRBD1	TRBJ2-5	TRBV20-1	CSARRTGKEAQYF	TGCAGTGCTAGAAGGACAGGGAAAGAGGCCCAGTACTTC
few	-	TRBJ2-1	TRBV7-3	CASSLIGGASYNEQFF	TGTGCCAGCAGCTTAATTGGCGGGGCCTCCTACAATGAGCAGTTCTTC
-	TRBD1	TRBJ2-4	TRBV29-1	CSVVRFGQGKNIQYF	TGCAGCGTTGTCCGGTTCGGACAGGGAAAAAACATTCAGTACTTC
-	-	TRBJ2-5	TRBV5-1	CASSLEQGREETQYF	TGCGCCAGCAGCTTGGAGCAGGGTAGGGAAGAGACCCAGTACTTC
few	TRBD2	TRBJ2-5	TRBV11-2	CASSRGLEGTQYF	TGTGCCAGCAGCCGGGGACTAGAAGGGACCCAGTACTTC
-	-	TRBJ1-1	TRBV6-1	CASSERQMNTEAFF	TGTGCCAGCAGTGAAAGACAGATGAACACTGAAGCTTTCTTT
-	-	TRBJ1-4	TRBV12-3/TRBV12-4	CASSLRLAAADEKLFF	TGTGCCAGCAGTTTAAGGTTAGCTGCAGCGGACGAAAAACTGTTTTTT
-	TRBD2	TRBJ2-1	TRBV5-1	CASSRGAGVSYNEQFF	TGCGCCAGCAGCCGGGGAGCGGGAGTTTCCTACAATGAGCAGTTCTTC